This T cell receptor beta chain came from a study of radiotherapy plus CTLA-4 blockade in lung cancer (dated by TCRdb to 2017 to 2018). For the wider study: Among the enrolled patients, about 20% had an objective response, and about 29% reached disease control.

The library was built by means of the immunoSEQ multiplex PCR assay. TCRdb mirrors the immuneACCESS table, restricted to in-frame sequences. Some clones are absent from its copies; in checked studies, under half trace to an unresolved V gene, and the reason for the others is unknown. Counted in this sample were about 97,000 clones; approximately 75% of them appeared once. About 3% of the sample rests with the top ten. Points the paper makes about the study in general: TCR clones derived from tumors expanded in peripheral blood after treatment with radiotherapy and ipilimumab. The strongest predictors of response were reported to be early dynamic shifts in blood T cell clones along with a rise in serum interferon-beta following radiation.

A note on this clone: Its target antigen remains unknown. No per-base quality is available; no much larger clone lies one base away.

Trimming takes 1 base from V and 4 bases from J, and the germline ends sit 7 bases apart. The cysteine opens and the phenylalanine closes a CDR3 of 13 amino acids. The DNA shown is the 39-base CDR3, in frame from base 1. CDR1 SGHTA and CDR2 FQGNSA are derived from the germline V gene. The study evaluated CTLA-4 blockade (ipilimumab) given together with focal radiation therapy in patients who had chemo-refractory metastatic non-small-cell lung cancer. The chain links TRBV7-2 with TRBJ1-1; TRBD1 is a weak D gene call, 6 bases matching. Material: peripheral blood, obtained from a patient treated with radiotherapy plus ipilimumab. The sequence came from a human donor with non-small cell lung cancer who had a partial response to radiotherapy plus ipilimumab. Some clones in this sample may be carry-over from other donors' samples. The DNA is as follows: TGTGCCAGCAGCTTAGACAGGGTCACTGAAGCTTTCTTT. This is translated as CASSLDRVTEAFF.